This T cell receptor beta chain is drawn from a study of beta chain features in type 1 diabetes. The study's findings and limits: Sampled from patients, naive, central memory and Treg TCRB repertoires appeared more similar than those sampled from healthy donors. Patients and controls would share equally any PCR tilt toward shorter templates. All four CD4+ subsets of Type 1 diabetes patients contained TCRB CDR3s that were moderately but significantly shorter. In type 1 diabetes patients, VDJ junctions had fewer insertions; deletions at these junctions were more frequent.

Reverse transcription of all isolated RNA meant that expressed TCRB transcripts were sequenced. Some clones are missing from TCRdb's copy, which holds only in-frame ones; the method was immunoSEQ multiplex PCR. The table records hundreds of thousands of clones, roughly 13% of them present only once. Each of the CD4+ naive, central memory, regulatory and stem cell-like memory populations was sorted via CD45RO/CCR7/CD25/CD127/CD95/CD27. In the case of this clone: Antigen: not known.

The CDR3 spans 15 residues. The V gene lost 1 base and the J gene lost 0 bases, with 10 bases spanning the gap. The germline gives CDR1 SGHNT, CDR2 YENEEA. Sequencing was done on a sample of naive CD4+ T cells from blood. The rearrangement joins TRBV11-3 to TRBJ2-7; unclear D gene. This TCR was sampled from a man between 18 and 29 years old with type 1 diabetes. This CDR3 is CASSLGGPSSYEQYF. In DNA, the CDR3 is TGTGCCAGCAGCTTAGGAGGACCCAGCTCCTACGAGCAGTACTTC.